This TCR beta chain was observed in a study of blood T cells in healthy people across ages. Remarks on this clonotype: Its antigen is undetermined.

The study, taken as a whole, reports: Long-lived donors carried more naive CD4+ cells and greater diversity than aged donors.

Germline values: CDR1 LGHNA, CDR2 YSLEER. This CDR3 has 18 residues. V lost 0 bases, J lost 3 bases, and 18 bases lay in between. With a J-beta primer mix and a sample-barcoded 5' primer, a second PCR ran about 7 to 12 cycles. Each cDNA molecule received a tag from a template-switch adaptor that had 12 random nucleotides. A single record per CDR3 protein comes from TCRdb applying MiXCR to the 5' RACE reads. This repertoire shows 1.5 million to 2 million distinct CDR3 sequences, just under 50% found once; its top ten account for approximately 2%. Each sample had at least 6 million PBMCs isolated. V gene TRBV4-3 combines with J gene TRBJ2-1, with D uncertain. The TCR comes from a woman aged 40-49 years in good health. The sequencing input was blood. The CDR3 loop is CASSQDYTVILGYNEQFF. The CDR3 coding sequence is TGCGCCAGCAGCCAAGATTATACCGTCATCCTCGGCTACAATGAGCAGTTCTTC.